Listed here are 20 T cell receptor beta chains from one sample, sequenced in a study of human T cells and chemical hapten exposure. Time point specified: pre-sensitization, week 0. Treatment defined: therapeutic diphenylcyclopropenone sensitization with weekly scalp DPC. TCRdb re-called the RACE reads with MiXCR, one entry per CDR3 protein. The sample yields around 56,000 distinct CDR3 sequences, roughly 9.8% seen once. Source: whole blood, taken in connection with sensitization to the hapten diphenylcyclopropenone (DPC). Source of these receptors: a man in his forties with alopecia areata. Some clones in this sample may be carry-over from other donors' samples.

Ten or more counts support this clonotype. V and J are TRBV5-1 and TRBJ2-2; D is perhaps TRBD2 (5 bases). This CDR3 is 13 amino acids long. V was trimmed by 4 bases and J by 3 bases, leaving 7 bases between them. The V gene's germline CDR1 is SGHRS and CDR2 YFSETQ. The CDR3 DNA is TGCGCCAGCAGCGTGGGAGACACCGGGGAGCTGTTTTTT. Protein product: CASSVGDTGELFF.

This clonotype showed up many times. The chain joins TRBV6-2 or TRBV6-3 to TRBJ2-7, with D unclear. CDR1 is MNHEY and CDR2 is SVGEGT in the germline V gene. V was pared by 5 bases and J by 4 bases, with 12 bases between. The length of the CDR3 is 13 residues. CDR3 in DNA: TGTGCCAGCAGTCACGGAGCTAAGTACGAGCAGTACTTC. It translates to CASSHGAKYEQYF.

This clonotype has more than one count but fewer than ten. The chain carries TRBV28 and TRBJ1-2; D possibly corresponds to TRBD1 (5 bases). Germline CDR1 reads MDHEN; CDR2 reads SYDVKM. Trimming left V 5 bases short and J 5 bases short, with 9 bases between. This CDR3 contains 12 residues. CDR3 in DNA: TGTGCCAGCAGTCCCCAGGGATATGGCTACACCTTC. It is translated as CASSPQGYGYTF.

This chain joins TRBV12-3 or TRBV12-4 and TRBJ2-1; 8 positions agree with TRBD2. V was pared by 3 bases and J by 9 bases, with 7 bases of the junction left unmatched. The CDR3 spans 14 residues. DNA for the CDR3: TGTGCCAGCAGTTTCCGAATAGCGGGAACTGAGCAGTTCTTC. Amino acids: CASSFRIAGTEQFF.

Ten or more counts support this clonotype. The V gene is TRBV9, the J gene TRBJ2-2; D is unresolved. V lost 0 bases and J 2 bases, leaving 8 bases between the germline ends. CDR1 SGDLS and CDR2 YYNGEE come from the germline V gene. CDR3 length: 15 amino acids. The chain's CDR3 is CASSVGTINTGELFF. CDR3 nucleotide sequence: TGTGCCAGCAGCGTAGGAACCATTAACACCGGGGAGCTGTTTTTT.

This clonotype was picked up many times. The chain recombines TRBV9 with TRBJ2-1; 11 bases match TRBD2. Germline CDR1 reads SGDLS; CDR2 reads YYNGEE. This CDR3 has 21 amino acids. V shed 0 bases and J 2 bases; nucleotides not matched to a gene: 16. The chain's CDR3 is CASSVEGPTSGTPLTYNEQFF. CDR3 nucleotides: TGTGCCAGCAGCGTAGAAGGTCCGACTAGCGGGACCCCCCTAACCTACAATGAGCAGTTCTTC.

The rearrangement links TRBV7-6 to TRBJ2-1; 10 bases align to TRBD2. The CDR3 sequence is 15 residues long. Germline V gives CDR1 SGHVS, CDR2 FNYEAQ. V was pared by 5 bases and J by 5 bases, with 6 bases of the junction left unmatched. In DNA form, the CDR3 reads TGTGCCAGCAGCGTCGGGCTAGCGGGAGACAATGAGCAGTTCTTC. It encodes CASSVGLAGDNEQFF.

Many counts were recorded for this clonotype. The chain has TRBV7-8 and TRBJ2-1; 13 nucleotides line up with TRBD2. In germline, CDR1 is SGHVS, CDR2 FQNEAQ. V shed 4 bases and J 6 bases; nucleotides not matched to a gene: 6. CDR3 length: 16 amino acids. CDR3 coding DNA: TGTGCCAGCAGCTGGACTAGCGGGAGCCTGTCCAATGAGCAGTTCTTC. Translation gives CASSWTSGSLSNEQFF.

This clonotype showed up many times. V gene TRBV11-1 combines with J gene TRBJ2-7, with a possible D match to TRBD1 (6 bases). Germline V gene data show CDR1 as SGHAT and CDR2 as FQDESV (reference sequence). V dropped 5 bases and J dropped 4 bases, with 12 bases sitting between them. The CDR3 has 13 amino acids. In DNA, the CDR3 is TGTGCCAGCAGCGAAGGACAGAGTTACGAGCAGTACTTC. This encodes CASSEGQSYEQYF.

This clonotype has at least ten counts. The chain employs TRBV5-4 and TRBJ1-6; 9 bases align to TRBD1. Losses at the gene ends were 5 bases for V and 7 bases for J; bases not matched to a gene: 7. The CDR3 loop spans 15 amino acids. CDR1 SGHNT and CDR2 YYREEE come from the germline V gene (reference sequence). Here the CDR3 DNA reads TGTGCCAGCAGGGGACAGGGCGCGGAGAATTCACCCCTCCACTTT. Its protein product is CASRGQGAENSPLHF.

Many counts were recorded for this clonotype. The chain uses TRBV5-1 and TRBJ2-7; 14 positions match TRBD2. The CDR3 loop spans 18 amino acids. The ends lost 4 bases at V and 8 bases at J; junction bases unmatched: 17. The V gene's germline CDR1 is SGHRS and CDR2 YFSETQ. The CDR3 reads CASSPGLAGDTAYVQQYF. Written as DNA, the CDR3 is TGCGCCAGCAGCCCGGGACTAGCGGGAGATACGGCATACGTCCAGCAGTACTTC.

This clonotype was detected many times. The chain combines TRBV7-7 with TRBJ2-7; tentatively, D is TRBD1 (5 bases). V gave up 5 bases and J gave up 6 bases, with 14 bases separating them. Germline CDR1 is SSHAT and CDR2 is FNYEAQ (reference sequence). CDR3 length: 13 residues. CDR3 in amino acids: CASSPFQGGEQYF. In nucleotides, the CDR3 is TGTGCCAGCAGCCCTTTCCAGGGCGGCGAGCAGTACTTC.

The chain links TRBV20-1 to TRBJ2-1; 10 bases line up with TRBD2. V shed 5 bases and J 4 bases; nucleotides not matched to a gene: 11. CDR1 DFQATT and CDR2 SNEGSKA come from the germline V gene (reference sequence). The CDR3 length is 16 residues. DNA for the CDR3: TGCAGTGCTCTTCTCATAGCGGGAGGTTTATACAATGAGCAGTTCTTC. Protein sequence: CSALLIAGGLYNEQFF.

This clonotype occurred many times. The V gene is TRBV3-1, the J gene TRBJ2-3; 11 bases match TRBD2. The CDR3 is 19 residues long. Trimming removed 5 bases from V and 3 bases from J; junction bases left unmatched: 16. CDR1 and CDR2 from the germline V gene are LGHDT and YNNKEL (reference sequence). The CDR3 DNA reads as TGTGCCAGCAGCACTCCGAGACTAGCGGGATCCGGTGGGACAGATACGCAGTATTTT. It encodes CASSTPRLAGSGGTDTQYF.

This clonotype was recorded at least ten times. The chain is built from TRBV6-1 and TRBJ1-1; D is unclear. The germline V and J ends were trimmed by 2 bases and 1 base, with 8 bases remaining between them. The CDR3 runs 14 residues. Looked up from germline, CDR1 is MNHNS and CDR2 is SASEGT. The CDR3 loop reads CASSESEENTEAFF. The CDR3 DNA reads TGTGCCAGCAGTGAATCCGAAGAGAACACTGAAGCTTTCTTT.

This clonotype was detected only a few times. The rearrangement links TRBV12-3 or TRBV12-4 to TRBJ2-7, with TRBD2 matching over 9 bases. The CDR3 totals 16 residues. With V trimmed by 0 bases and J by 4 bases, 7 bases remained unmatched. The CDR3 reads CASSLALAGRSYEQYF. CDR3 sequence (DNA): TGTGCCAGCAGTTTAGCCCTAGCGGGAAGGTCGTACGAGCAGTACTTC.

This clonotype was counted between two and nine times. The V and J genes are TRBV3-1 and TRBJ1-5; possible D gene TRBD1, 5 bases. Germline V gene sequence: CDR1 LGHDT, CDR2 YNNKEL (reference sequence). V dropped 11 bases and J dropped 4 bases, with 21 bases sitting between them. The CDR3 spans 15 residues. In nucleotides, the CDR3 is TGTGCCTCCTCCCGGGGGACGGTGGGAAATCAGCCCCAGCATTTT. Its protein product is CASSRGTVGNQPQHF.

The CDR3 reads CASSQEGAYTQYF. As DNA, the CDR3 is TGTGCCAGCAGCCAAGAGGGGGCGTATACGCAGTATTTT. The J gene is TRBJ2-3, the V gene TRBV4-2, with D maybe TRBD1 (6 bases). With 0 bases removed from V and 7 bases from J, the gap between germline ends came to 8 bases. CDR1 is LGHNA, CDR2 YNFKEQ, per germline. The CDR3 totals 13 residues.

The chain joins TRBV4-1 to TRBJ2-1; TRBD2 matches at 7 bases. Losses at the gene ends were 0 bases for V and 0 bases for J; bases not matched to a gene: 5. Germline assignment: CDR1 MGHRA and CDR2 YSYEKL. The CDR3 extends over 17 amino acids. The CDR3: CASSQDRAGVSYNEQFF. In nucleotides, the CDR3 is TGCGCCAGCAGCCAAGATCGGGCGGGAGTCTCCTACAATGAGCAGTTCTTC.

On this clonotype: Its ends do not fully match the called genes, so a read error is possible. The chain has TRBV7-9 and TRBJ2-7; no clear D gene. This CDR3 is built from 13 residues. Looked up from germline, CDR1 is SEHNR and CDR2 is FQNEAQ (reference sequence). This CDR3 reads CASSPQVIYELYF. In DNA, the CDR3 is TGTGCCAGCAGCCCGCAGGTTATCTACGAGCTGTACTTC.